This record concerns one TCR beta chain sequence. No antigen is known for it. Extraction of total RNA produced a minimum of 5 micrograms from each sample. Through a sample-barcoded 5' primer and a J-beta primer mix, a second PCR was run for roughly 6 to 11 cycles. All samples yielded 2.5 million or more CDR3-containing paired-end reads. TCRdb independently ran MiXCR on the 5' RACE reads; one entry per CDR3 protein. The data show about 970,000 distinct CDR3 sequences, approximately 50% seen once. The sample originates from a study of blood T cells in healthy people across ages. The study's findings and limits: It was found that TCR beta diversity correlated strongly with the percentage of naive T cells. Both naive CD4+ cell counts and diversity were greater in long-lived donors than in aged donors.

This clonotype was sampled from an older woman in good health. Sequenced: blood.

The chain's CDR3 is CASSVFRDRRTYEQYF. The CDR3 DNA follows: TGTGCCAGCAGCGTCTTCCGGGACAGGCGGACCTACGAGCAGTACTTC. The chain joins TRBV7-8 to TRBJ2-5; 8 bases line up with TRBD1. TRBJ2-7 explains the end of the DNA better; the J call may be wrong. Looked up from germline, CDR1 is SGHVS and CDR2 is FQNEAQ. CDR3 length equals 16 residues.